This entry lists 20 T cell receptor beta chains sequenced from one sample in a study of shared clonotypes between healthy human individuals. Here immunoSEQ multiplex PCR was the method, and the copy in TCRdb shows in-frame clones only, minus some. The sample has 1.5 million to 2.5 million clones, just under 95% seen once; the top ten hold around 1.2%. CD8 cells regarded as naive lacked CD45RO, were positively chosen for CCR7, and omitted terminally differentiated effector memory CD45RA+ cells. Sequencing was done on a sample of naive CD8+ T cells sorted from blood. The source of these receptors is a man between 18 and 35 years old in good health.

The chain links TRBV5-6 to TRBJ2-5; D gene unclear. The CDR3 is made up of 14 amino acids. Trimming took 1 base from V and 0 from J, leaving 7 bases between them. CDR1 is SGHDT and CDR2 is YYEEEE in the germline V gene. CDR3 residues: CASSLRHNQETQYF. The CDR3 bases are TGTGCCAGCAGCTTGAGACACAACCAAGAGACCCAGTACTTC.

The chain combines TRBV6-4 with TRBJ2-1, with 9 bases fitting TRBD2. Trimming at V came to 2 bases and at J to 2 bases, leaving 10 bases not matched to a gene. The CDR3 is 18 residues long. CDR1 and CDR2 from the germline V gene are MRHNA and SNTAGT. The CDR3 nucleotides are TGTGCCAGCAGTGACGCCCTGGATGGCGGGAGGGCCTACAATGAGCAGTTCTTC. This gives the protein CASSDALDGGRAYNEQFF.

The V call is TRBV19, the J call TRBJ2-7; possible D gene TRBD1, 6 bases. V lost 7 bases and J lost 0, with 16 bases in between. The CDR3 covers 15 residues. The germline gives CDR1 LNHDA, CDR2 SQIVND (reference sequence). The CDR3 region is CASILSGGSSYEQYF. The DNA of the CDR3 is TGTGCCAGTATTCTTAGTGGGGGCTCCTCCTACGAGCAGTACTTC.

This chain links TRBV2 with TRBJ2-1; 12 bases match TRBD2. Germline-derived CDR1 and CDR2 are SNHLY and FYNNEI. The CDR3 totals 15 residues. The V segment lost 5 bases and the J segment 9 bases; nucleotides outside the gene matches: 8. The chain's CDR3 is CASSTLAGGPPEQFF. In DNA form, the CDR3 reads TGTGCCAGCAGTACGCTAGCGGGGGGGCCCCCTGAGCAGTTCTTC.

The CDR3 loop reads CASSLGTGAEEQYF. CDR3 DNA sequence: TGTGCCAGCAGCTTGGGGACAGGGGCGGAGGAGCAGTACTTC. The gene calls are TRBV11-2 and TRBJ2-7, with 10 bases lining up with TRBD1. J gave up 7 bases and V 3 bases, and 6 bases lay outside the gene matches. Germline V gives CDR1 SGHAT, CDR2 FQNNGV. CDR3 length: 14 amino acids.

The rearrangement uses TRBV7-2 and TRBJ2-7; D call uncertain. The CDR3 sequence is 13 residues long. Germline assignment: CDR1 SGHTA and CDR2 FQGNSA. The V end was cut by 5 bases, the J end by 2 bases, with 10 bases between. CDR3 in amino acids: CASSTRAPYEQYF. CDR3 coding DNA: TGTGCCAGCAGCACCCGGGCCCCCTACGAGCAGTACTTC.

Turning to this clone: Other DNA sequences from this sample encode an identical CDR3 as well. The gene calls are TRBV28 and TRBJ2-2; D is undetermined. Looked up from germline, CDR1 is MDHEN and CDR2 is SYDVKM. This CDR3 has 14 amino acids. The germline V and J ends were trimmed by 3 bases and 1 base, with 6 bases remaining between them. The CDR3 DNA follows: TGTGCCAGCAGTTTGGATGGGAACACCGGGGAGCTGTTTTTT. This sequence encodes CASSLDGNTGELFF.

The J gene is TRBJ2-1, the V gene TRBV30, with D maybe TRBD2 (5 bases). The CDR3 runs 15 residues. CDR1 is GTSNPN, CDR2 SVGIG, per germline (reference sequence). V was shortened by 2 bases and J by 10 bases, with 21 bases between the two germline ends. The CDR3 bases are TGTGCCTGGAGTCTCGGGGTAGCGAGTAATCAGGAGCAGTTCTTC. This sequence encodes CAWSLGVASNQEQFF. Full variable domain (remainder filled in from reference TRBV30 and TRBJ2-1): SQTIHQWPATLVQPVGSPLSLECTVEGTSNPNLYWYRQAAGRGLQLLFYSVGIGQISSEVPQNLSASRPQDRQFILSSKKLLLSDSGFYLCAWSLGVASNQEQFFGPGTRLTVL.

Here the CDR3 DNA reads TGTGCCAGCAGCAAAGTGTCCCAGGGAAGCAATCAGCCCCAGCATTTT. Amino acids: CASSKVSQGSNQPQHF. The rearrangement joins TRBV21-1 to TRBJ1-5; the table's D call of TRBD1 was not tested on the DNA. TRBV21-1 is labeled a pseudogene. This CDR3 comprises 16 residues.

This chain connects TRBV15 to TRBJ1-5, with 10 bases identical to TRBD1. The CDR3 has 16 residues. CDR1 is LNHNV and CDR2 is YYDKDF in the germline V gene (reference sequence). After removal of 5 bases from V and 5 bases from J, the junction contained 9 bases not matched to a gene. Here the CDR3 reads CATSLTGTGEHQPQHF. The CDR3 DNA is TGTGCCACCAGCTTAACCGGGACAGGGGAACATCAGCCCCAGCATTTT.

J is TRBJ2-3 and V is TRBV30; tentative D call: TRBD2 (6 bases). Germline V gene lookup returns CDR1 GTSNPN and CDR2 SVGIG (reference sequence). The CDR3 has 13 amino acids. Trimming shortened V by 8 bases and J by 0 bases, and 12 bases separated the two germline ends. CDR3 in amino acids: CAGGLPSTDTQYF. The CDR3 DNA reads TGTGCCGGGGGACTGCCTAGCACAGATACGCAGTATTTT.

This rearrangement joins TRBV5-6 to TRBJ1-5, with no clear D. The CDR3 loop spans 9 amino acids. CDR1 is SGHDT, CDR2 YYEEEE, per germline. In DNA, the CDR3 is TGTGTTAGCAATCAGCCCCAGCATTTT. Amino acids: CVSNQPQHF.

The CDR3 bases are TGTGCCAGCAGCCCAGGGACAGACTCACCCCTCCACTTT. Its protein is CASSPGTDSPLHF. The rearrangement uses TRBV11-2 and TRBJ1-6; 7 bases map to TRBD1. This CDR3 comprises 13 residues. Per the germline V gene, CDR1 is SGHAT and CDR2 is FQNNGV. V shed 5 bases, J shed 10 bases, and the junction held 5 bases outside the gene matches.

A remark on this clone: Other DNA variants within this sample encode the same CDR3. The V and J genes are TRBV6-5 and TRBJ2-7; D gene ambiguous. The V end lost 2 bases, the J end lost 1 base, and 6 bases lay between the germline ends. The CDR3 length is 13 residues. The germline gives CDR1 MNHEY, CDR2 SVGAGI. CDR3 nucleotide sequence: TGTGCCAGCAGTTACGGCGAATCCTACGAGCAGTACTTC. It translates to CASSYGESYEQYF.

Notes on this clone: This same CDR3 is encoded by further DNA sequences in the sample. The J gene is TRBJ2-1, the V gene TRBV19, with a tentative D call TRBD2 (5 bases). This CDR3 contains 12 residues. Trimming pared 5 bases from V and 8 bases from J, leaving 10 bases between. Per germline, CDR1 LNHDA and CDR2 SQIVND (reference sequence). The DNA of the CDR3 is TGTGCCAGTAGTCTCAGCGGCGATGAGCAGTTCTTC. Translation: CASSLSGDEQFF.

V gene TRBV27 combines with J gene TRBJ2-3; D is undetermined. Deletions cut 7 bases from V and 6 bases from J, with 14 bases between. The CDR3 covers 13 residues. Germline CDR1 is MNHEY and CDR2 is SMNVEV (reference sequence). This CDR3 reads CASKPTGWDTQYF. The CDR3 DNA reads TGTGCCAGCAAACCCACGGGTTGGGATACGCAGTATTTT.

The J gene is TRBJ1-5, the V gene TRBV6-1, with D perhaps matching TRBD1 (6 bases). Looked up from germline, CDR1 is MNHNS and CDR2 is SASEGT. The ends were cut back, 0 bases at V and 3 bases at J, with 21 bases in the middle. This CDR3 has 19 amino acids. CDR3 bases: TGTGCCAGCAGTGAAGCGATTGGCAGGGTTACGGGGGCCAATCAGCCCCAGCATTTT. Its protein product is CASSEAIGRVTGANQPQHF.

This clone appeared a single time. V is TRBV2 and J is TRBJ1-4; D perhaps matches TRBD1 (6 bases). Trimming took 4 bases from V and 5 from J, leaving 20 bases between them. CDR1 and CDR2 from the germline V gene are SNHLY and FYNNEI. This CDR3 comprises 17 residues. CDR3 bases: TGTGCCAGCAGTGGATCCAGGGGAGTGTATCTCAATGAAAAACTGTTTTTT. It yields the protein CASSGSRGVYLNEKLFF.

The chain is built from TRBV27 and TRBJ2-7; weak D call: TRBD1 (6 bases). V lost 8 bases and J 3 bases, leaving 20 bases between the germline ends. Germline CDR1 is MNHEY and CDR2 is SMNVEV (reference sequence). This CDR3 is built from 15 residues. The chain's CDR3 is CASRPHPPGDYEQYF. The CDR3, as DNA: TGTGCCAGCCGACCCCATCCGCCAGGGGACTACGAGCAGTACTTC.

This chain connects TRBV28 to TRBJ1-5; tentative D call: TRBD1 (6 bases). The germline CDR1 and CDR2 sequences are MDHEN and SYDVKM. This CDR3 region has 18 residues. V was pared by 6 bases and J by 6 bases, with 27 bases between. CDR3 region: CASRTGPTIRAPSQPQHF. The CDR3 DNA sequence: TGTGCCAGCAGAACAGGGCCAACTATCAGGGCCCCCAGTCAGCCCCAGCATTTT. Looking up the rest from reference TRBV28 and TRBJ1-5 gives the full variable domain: DVKVTQSSRYLVKRTGEKVFLECVQDMDHENMFWYRQDPGLGLRLIYFSYDVKMKEKGDIPEGYSVSREKKERFSLILESASTNQTSMYLCASRTGPTIRAPSQPQHFGDGTRLSIL.